The T cell receptor beta chain under discussion was sequenced for a study of T cells after yellow fever vaccination. Looking at the study overall: In the case of low-cell-number fractions, SMART-Seq v4 Ultra Low Input was used for preparation.

Germline V gene data show CDR1 as ENHRY and CDR2 as SYGVKD. Trimming cost V 10 bases and J 5 bases, with 20 bases left between them. CDR3 length: 14 amino acids. This clonotype occurred many times. A process of 5'RACE template switching, which added a universal primer site and UMIs, was used to make TCR cDNA. Each CDR3 protein is one row after TCRdb ran MiXCR on the 5' RACE reads. The sample lists over 250,000 distinct CDR3 sequences, about 5.2% seen once, with 2.5% to 4% in the top ten. The specimen comprised CD4+ T cells sorted from PBMCs, sampled on the day of the yellow fever booster vaccination. This clonotype was sampled from a man in his late teens or twenties who received the YFV17D yellow fever vaccine. The gene calls are TRBV10-3 and TRBJ2-5, with D perhaps given as TRBD1 or TRBD2 (5 bases each). CDR3: CANGRGPPEETQYF. The CDR3 DNA reads TGTGCCAACGGACGGGGACCCCCAGAGGAGACCCAGTACTTC.